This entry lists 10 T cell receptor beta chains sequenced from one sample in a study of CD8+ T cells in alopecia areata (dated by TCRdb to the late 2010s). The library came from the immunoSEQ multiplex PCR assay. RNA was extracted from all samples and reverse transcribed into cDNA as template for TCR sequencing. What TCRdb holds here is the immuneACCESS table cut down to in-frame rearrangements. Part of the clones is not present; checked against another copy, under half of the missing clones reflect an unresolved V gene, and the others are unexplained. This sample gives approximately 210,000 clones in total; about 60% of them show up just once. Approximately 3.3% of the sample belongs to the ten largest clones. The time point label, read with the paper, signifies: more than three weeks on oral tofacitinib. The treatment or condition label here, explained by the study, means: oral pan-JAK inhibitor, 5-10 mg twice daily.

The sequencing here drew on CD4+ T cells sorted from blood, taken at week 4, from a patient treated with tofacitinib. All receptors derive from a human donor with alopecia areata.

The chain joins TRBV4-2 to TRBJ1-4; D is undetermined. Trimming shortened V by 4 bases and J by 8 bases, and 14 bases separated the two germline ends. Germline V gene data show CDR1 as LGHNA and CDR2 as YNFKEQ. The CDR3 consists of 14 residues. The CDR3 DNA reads TGTGCCAGCAGCCTGAAACGGGGTGACGAAAAACTGTTTTTT. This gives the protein CASSLKRGDEKLFF.

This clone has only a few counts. The CDR3 spells CATIPGQANTGELFF. CDR3 sequence (DNA): TGTGCCACCATCCCGGGACAGGCGAACACCGGGGAGCTGTTTTTT. V usage is TRBV19 and J usage is TRBJ2-2; 8 nucleotides agree with TRBD1. This CDR3 comprises 15 residues. After removal of 10 bases from V and 0 bases from J, the junction contained 7 bases not matched to a gene. CDR1 LNHDA and CDR2 SQIVND come from the germline V gene (reference sequence).

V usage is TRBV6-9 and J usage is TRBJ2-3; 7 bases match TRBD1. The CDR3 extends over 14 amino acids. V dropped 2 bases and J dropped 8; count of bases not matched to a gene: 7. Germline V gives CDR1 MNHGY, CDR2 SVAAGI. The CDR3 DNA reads TGTGCCAGCAGTTATAGAACAGGGGCGACTACGCAGTATTTT. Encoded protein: CASSYRTGATTQYF.

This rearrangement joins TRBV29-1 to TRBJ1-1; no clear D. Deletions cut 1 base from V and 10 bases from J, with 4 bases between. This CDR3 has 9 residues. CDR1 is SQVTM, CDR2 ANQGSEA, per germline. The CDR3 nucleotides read TGCAGCGTTGAAGGGGGAGCTTTCTTT. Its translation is CSVEGGAFF.

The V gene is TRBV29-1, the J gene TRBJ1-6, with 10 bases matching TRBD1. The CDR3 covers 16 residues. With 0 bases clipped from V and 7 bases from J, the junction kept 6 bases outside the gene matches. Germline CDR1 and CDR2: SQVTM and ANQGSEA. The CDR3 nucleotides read TGCAGCGTTGAAGATCTGGGACAGGGGAAAAATTCACCCCTCCACTTT. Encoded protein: CSVEDLGQGKNSPLHF.

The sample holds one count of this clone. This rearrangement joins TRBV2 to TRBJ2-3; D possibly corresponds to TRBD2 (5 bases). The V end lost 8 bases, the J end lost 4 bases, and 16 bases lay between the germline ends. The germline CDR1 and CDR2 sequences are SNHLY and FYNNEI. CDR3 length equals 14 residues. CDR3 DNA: TGTGCCAGCCGGTCGGGGAGCTCTCCAGATACGCAGTATTTT. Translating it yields CASRSGSSPDTQYF.

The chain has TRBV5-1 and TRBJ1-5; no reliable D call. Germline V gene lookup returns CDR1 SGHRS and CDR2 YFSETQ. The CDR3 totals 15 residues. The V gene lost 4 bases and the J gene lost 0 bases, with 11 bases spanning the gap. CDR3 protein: CASSPGPLSNQPQHF. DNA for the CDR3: TGCGCCAGCAGCCCAGGACCGCTTAGCAATCAGCCCCAGCATTTT.

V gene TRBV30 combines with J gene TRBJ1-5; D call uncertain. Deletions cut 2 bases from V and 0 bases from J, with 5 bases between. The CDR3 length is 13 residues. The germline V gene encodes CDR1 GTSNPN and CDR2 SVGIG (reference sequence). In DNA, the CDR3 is TGTGCCTGGAGTTCCAATAGCAATCAGCCCCAGCATTTT. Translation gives CAWSSNSNQPQHF.

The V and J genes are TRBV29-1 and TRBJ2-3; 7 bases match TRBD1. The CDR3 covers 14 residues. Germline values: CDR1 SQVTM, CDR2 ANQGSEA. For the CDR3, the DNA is TGCAGTGCCACCCCCGGACAGGCTGGGGATACGCAGTATTTT. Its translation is CSATPGQAGDTQYF.

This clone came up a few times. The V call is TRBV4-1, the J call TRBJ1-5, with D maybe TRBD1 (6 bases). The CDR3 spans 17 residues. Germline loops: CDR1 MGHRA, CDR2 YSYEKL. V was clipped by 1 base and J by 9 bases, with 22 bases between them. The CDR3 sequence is CASSQVDMGQSRGPQHF. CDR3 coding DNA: TGCGCCAGCAGCCAAGTAGATATGGGGCAATCCAGGGGGCCCCAGCATTTT.